These 13 T cell receptor beta chains originate from one sample sequenced in a study of T-cell memory formation after mild COVID-19. TCRdb passed the 5' RACE reads through MiXCR, listing each CDR3 protein once. The repertoire holds around 370,000 distinct CDR3 sequences, with around 20% as singletons. The sequenced sample consisted of PBMCs or a T cell subset sorted from them (not recorded which). These TCRs come from an adult woman who had mild COVID-19 (a few samples of this study predate the infection). Cell type and time point are not known.

The chain is built from TRBV27 and TRBJ1-2; D is unclear. The ends were cut back, 8 bases at V and 6 bases at J, with 19 bases in the middle. The CDR3 loop spans 14 amino acids. Germline CDR1 is MNHEY and CDR2 is SMNVEV (reference sequence). CDR3 nucleotides: TGTGCCAGCTCGACCGTGGGGAGGGCGAATGGCTACACCTTC. It codes for CASSTVGRANGYTF.

The rearrangement joins TRBV25-1 to TRBJ1-5; D is perhaps TRBD1 (6 bases). Germline V CDR1 and CDR2: MGHDK, SYGVNS. The CDR3 contains 14 residues. The germline V and J ends were trimmed by 3 bases and 14 bases, with 20 bases remaining between them. CDR3 region: CASSEGRGKGPEHF. The CDR3 coding sequence is TGTGCCAGCAGTGAGGGGAGGGGGAAGGGCCCAGAGCATTTT.

The chain is built from TRBV29-1 and TRBJ2-3; weak D call: TRBD2 (7 bases). The CDR3 loop spans 14 amino acids. Germline CDR1 SQVTM, CDR2 ANQGSEA. The V gene lost 3 bases and the J gene lost 5 bases, with 15 bases spanning the gap. The DNA for the CDR3 is TGCAGCGTTGACGTCGGGGGGCCGGGAGATACGCAGTATTTT. Translated, it gives CSVDVGGPGDTQYF.

The chain couples TRBV18 to TRBJ1-5; weak D call: TRBD1 (6 bases). CDR3 length equals 16 residues. Germline V gene sequence: CDR1 KGHSH, CDR2 LQKENI. V was cut by 0 bases and J by 7 bases, with 16 bases left in between. The CDR3 spells CASSPPENRDGQPQHF. The DNA of the CDR3 is TGTGCCAGCTCACCACCCGAAAACAGGGACGGGCAGCCCCAGCATTTT.

The sample holds a few counts of this clonotype. J is TRBJ2-2 and V is TRBV12-3 or TRBV12-4, with D possibly TRBD2 on 5 matching bases. V lost 5 bases and J lost 6, with 13 bases in between. The CDR3 has 14 residues. The CDR3 DNA follows: TGTGCCAGCAGTCCTGGCCCTAGCTCCGGGGAGCTGTTTTTT. This gives the protein CASSPGPSSGELFF.

This chain uses TRBV9 with TRBJ2-5; D is possibly TRBD2 (5 bases). Germline values: CDR1 SGDLS, CDR2 YYNGEE. CDR3 length: 12 amino acids. V was trimmed by 4 bases and J by 8 bases, leaving 12 bases between them. CDR3 sequence reads: CASSPLGDTQYF. CDR3 DNA: TGTGCCAGCAGCCCCCTCGGGGATACCCAGTACTTC.

This clonotype has only a few counts. This chain connects TRBV6-5 to TRBJ2-1; D may be TRBD1 (6 bases). CDR1 and CDR2 (germline): MNHEY, SVGAGI. The CDR3 sequence is 14 residues long. V lost 4 bases to trimming and J lost 5 bases, with 12 bases between them. The DNA for the CDR3 is TGTGCCAGCAGTTCGCCCGGGACAAACAATGAGCAGTTCTTC. It yields the protein CASSSPGTNNEQFF.

V is TRBV4-2 and J is TRBJ2-1; 8 nucleotides line up with TRBD2. This CDR3 is built from 17 residues. Germline CDR1 and CDR2: LGHNA and YNFKEQ. J lost 4 bases, V lost 0 bases, and 8 bases had no gene match. The CDR3, as DNA: TGTGCCAGCAGCCAAGATGTAGGACTAGCATCTTACAATGAGCAGTTCTTC. Its protein product is CASSQDVGLASYNEQFF.

This clonotype was seen at least ten times. The rearrangement joins TRBV6-5 to TRBJ2-6; D is undetermined. The CDR3 has 15 residues. V lost 6 bases, J lost 0 bases, and 9 bases lay in between. Germline V lookup: CDR1 MNHEY, CDR2 SVGAGI. The DNA of the CDR3 is TGTGCCAGCAGGTTAACCCACTCTGGGGCCAACGTCCTGACTTTC. Translated: CASRLTHSGANVLTF.

This clonotype was picked up many times. V gene TRBV10-3 combines with J gene TRBJ2-7; unclear D gene. CDR3 size: 13 residues. CDR1 and CDR2 from the germline V gene are ENHRY and SYGVKD. Trimming removed 3 bases from V and 3 bases from J, with 9 bases in between. CDR3 in amino acids: CAISERADYEQYF. The CDR3 DNA reads TGTGCCATCAGTGAACGAGCCGACTACGAGCAGTACTTC.

CDR3 bases: TGTGCCAGCAGTGGACCCCCGGGGGGTAAGACTGAAGCTTTCTTT. This codes for CASSGPPGGKTEAFF. The chain couples TRBV12-3 or TRBV12-4 to TRBJ1-1, with a possible D match to TRBD1 (5 bases). CDR3 length equals 15 residues. The ends were cut back, 5 bases at V and 5 bases at J, with 18 bases in the middle.

This chain uses TRBV12-3 or TRBV12-4 with TRBJ2-3; possible D gene TRBD2, 5 bases. This CDR3 comprises 15 residues. Trimming took 8 bases from V and 2 from J, leaving 17 bases between them. CDR3 region: CASYPEGMTTDTQYF. The CDR3 DNA sequence: TGTGCCAGCTACCCCGAGGGTATGACCACAGATACGCAGTATTTT.

J is TRBJ1-2 and V is TRBV6-1; D remains ambiguous. Germline lookup yields CDR1 MNHNS and CDR2 SASEGT. V was clipped by 6 bases and J by 7 bases, with 15 bases between them. The CDR3 sequence is 13 residues long. CDR3 coding DNA: TGTGCCAGCAGCCCCCTTGGGCTAGGTGGCTACACCTTC. As protein: CASSPLGLGGYTF.